This TCR beta chain came from a study of identical twins. The V gene's germline CDR1 is KGHSH and CDR2 LQKENI. The length of the CDR3 is 17 residues. V gave up 3 bases and J gave up 0 bases; unmatched junction bases: 6. This clonotype was counted only a few times. TCRdb called the 5' RACE reads again in MiXCR, with one record for every CDR3 protein. Of hundreds of thousands of distinct CDR3 sequences in the sample, around 7.5% were seen once. These same records also appear under a second study, on yellow fever vaccine responses in identical twins.

The rearrangement uses TRBV18 and TRBJ2-1; 9 positions agree with TRBD2. The sequence was obtained from a young woman in good health. The sequenced sample was PBMCs. The CDR3 nucleotides are TGTGCCAGCTCACCGGCTAGCGGGGCTAGCTCCTACAATGAGCAGTTCTTC. Amino acids: CASSPASGASSYNEQFF. Variable domain in full (rest from reference TRBV18 and TRBJ2-1): NAGVMQNPRHLVRRRGQEARLRCSPMKGHSHVYWYRQLPEEGLKFMVYLQKENIIDESGMPKERFSAEFPKEGPSILRIQQVVRGDSAAYFCASSPASGASSYNEQFFGPGTRLTVL.